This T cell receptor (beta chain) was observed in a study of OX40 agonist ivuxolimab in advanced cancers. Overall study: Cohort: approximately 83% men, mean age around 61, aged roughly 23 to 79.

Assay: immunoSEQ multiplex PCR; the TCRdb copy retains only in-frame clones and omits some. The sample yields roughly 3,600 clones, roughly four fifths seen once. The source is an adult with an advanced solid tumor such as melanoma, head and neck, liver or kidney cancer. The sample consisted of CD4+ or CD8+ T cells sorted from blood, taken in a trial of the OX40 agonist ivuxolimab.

The CDR3 here is CASSSRTGQETQYF. The DNA for the CDR3 is TGTGCCAGCAGCTCCCGGACAGGACAAGAGACCCAGTACTTC. The rearrangement links TRBV13 to TRBJ2-5; 7 nucleotides agree with TRBD1. There are 14 residues in the CDR3. Germline trimming cut 4 bases from V and 2 bases from J; bases unmatched to any gene: 4. The V gene's germline CDR1 is PRHDT and CDR2 FYEKMQ (reference sequence).